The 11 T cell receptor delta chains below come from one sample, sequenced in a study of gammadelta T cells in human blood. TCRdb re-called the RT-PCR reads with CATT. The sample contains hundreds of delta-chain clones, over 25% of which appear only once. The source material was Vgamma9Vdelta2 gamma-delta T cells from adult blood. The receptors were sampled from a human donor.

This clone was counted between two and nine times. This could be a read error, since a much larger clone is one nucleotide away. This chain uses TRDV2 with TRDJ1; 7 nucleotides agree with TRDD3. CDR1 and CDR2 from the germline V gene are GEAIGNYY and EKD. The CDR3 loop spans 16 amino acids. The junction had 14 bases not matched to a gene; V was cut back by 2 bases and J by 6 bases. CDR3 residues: CACDRLGNYEQYKLIF. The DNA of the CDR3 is TGTGCCTGTGACAGACTGGGGAATTATGAGCAATATAAACTCATCTTT.

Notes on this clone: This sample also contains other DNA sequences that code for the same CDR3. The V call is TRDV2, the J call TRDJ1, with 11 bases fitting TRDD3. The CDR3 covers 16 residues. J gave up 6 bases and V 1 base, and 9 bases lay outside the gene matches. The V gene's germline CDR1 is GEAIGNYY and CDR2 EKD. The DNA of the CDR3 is TGTGCCTGTGACACTCTGGGGGATACTACCCAAAATAAACTCATCTTT. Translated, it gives CACDTLGDTTQNKLIF.

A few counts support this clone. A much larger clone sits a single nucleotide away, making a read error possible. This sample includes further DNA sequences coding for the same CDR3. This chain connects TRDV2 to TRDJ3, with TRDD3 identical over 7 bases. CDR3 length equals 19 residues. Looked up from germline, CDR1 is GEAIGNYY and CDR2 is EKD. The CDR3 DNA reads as TGTGCCTGTGACACCGCTGGGGGCAGGCTCCCCTGGGACACTCGACAGATGTTTTTC. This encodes CACDTAGGRLPWDTRQMFF.

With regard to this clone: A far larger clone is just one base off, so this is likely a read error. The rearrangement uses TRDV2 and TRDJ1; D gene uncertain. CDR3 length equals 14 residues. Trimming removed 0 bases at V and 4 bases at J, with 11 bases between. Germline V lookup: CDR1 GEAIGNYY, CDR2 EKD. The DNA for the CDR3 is TGTGCCTGTGACACCATGGAAAAGAGCGATAAACTCATCTTT. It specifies CACDTMEKSDKLIF.

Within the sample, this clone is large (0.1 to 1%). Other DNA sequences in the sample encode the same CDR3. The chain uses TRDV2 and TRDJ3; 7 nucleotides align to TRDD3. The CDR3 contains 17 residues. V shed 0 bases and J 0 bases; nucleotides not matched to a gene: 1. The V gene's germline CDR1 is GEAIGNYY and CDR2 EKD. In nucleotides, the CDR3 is TGTGCCTGTGACACCTGGGGGAGCTCCTGGGACACCCGACAGATGTTTTTC. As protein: CACDTWGSSWDTRQMFF.

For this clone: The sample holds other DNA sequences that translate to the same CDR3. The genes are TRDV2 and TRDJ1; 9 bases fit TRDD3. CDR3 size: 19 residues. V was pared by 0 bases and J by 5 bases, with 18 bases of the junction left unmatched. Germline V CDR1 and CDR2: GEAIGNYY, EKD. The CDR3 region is CACDTVSGGGDTLTDKLIF. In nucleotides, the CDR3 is TGTGCCTGTGACACCGTCTCCGGGGGGGGGGATACCCTCACTGATAAACTCATCTTT.

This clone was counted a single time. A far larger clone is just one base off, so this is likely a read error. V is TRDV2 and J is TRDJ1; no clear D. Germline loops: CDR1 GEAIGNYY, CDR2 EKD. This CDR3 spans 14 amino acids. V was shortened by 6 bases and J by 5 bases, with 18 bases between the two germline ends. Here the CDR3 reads CACNYASSGDKLIF. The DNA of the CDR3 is TGTGCCTGTAACTATGCCTCATCCGGGGATAAACTCATCTTT.

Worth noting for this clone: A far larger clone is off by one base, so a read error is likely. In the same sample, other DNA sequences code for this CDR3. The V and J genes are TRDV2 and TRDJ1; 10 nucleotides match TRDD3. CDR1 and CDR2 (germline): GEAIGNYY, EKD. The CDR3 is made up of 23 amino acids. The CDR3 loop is CACDTLGTAPLLGDAKYTDKLIF. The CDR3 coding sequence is TGTGCCTGTGACACCTTGGGGACCGCGCCTCTACTGGGGGATGCCAAGTACACAGATAAACTCATCTTT.

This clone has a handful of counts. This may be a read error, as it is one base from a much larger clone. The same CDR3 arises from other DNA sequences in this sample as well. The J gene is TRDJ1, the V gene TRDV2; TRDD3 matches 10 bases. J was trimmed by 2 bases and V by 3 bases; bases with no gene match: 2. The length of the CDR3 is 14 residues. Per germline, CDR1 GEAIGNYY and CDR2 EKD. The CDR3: CACDGLGDTDKLIF. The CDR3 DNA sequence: TGTGCCTGTGACGGACTGGGGGATACCGATAAACTCATCTTT.

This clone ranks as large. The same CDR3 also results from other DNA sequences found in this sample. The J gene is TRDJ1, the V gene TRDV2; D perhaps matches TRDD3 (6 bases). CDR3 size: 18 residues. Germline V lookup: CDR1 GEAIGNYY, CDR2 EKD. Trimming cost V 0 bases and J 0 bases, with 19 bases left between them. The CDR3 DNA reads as TGTGCCTGTGACACCGCCTGGGGACCTGAAACTTACACCGATAAACTCATCTTT. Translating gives CACDTAWGPETYTDKLIF.

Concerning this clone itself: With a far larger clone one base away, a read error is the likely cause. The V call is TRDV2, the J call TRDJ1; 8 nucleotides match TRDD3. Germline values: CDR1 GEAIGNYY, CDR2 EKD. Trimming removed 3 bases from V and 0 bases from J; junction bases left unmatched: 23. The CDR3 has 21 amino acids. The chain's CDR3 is CACDPLLRTGETGGDTDKLIF. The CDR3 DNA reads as TGTGCCTGTGACCCTCTTCTGAGAACTGGGGAGACTGGGGGGGACACCGATAAACTCATCTTT.